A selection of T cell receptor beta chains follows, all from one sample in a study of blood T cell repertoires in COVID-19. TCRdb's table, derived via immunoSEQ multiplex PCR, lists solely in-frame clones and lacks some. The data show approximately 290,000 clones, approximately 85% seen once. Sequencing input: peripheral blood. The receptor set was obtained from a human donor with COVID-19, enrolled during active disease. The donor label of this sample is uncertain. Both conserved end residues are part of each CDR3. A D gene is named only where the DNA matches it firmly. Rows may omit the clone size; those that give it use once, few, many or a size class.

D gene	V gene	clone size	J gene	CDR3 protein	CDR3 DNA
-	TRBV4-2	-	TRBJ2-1	CASSQEMGSNEQFF	TGTGCCAGCAGCCAAGAAATGGGGAGCAATGAGCAGTTCTTC
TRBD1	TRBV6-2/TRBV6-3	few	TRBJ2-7	CASSLRTGTGQQYF	TGTGCCAGCAGTCTACGGACCGGGACAGGACAGCAGTACTTC
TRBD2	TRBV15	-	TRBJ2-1	CATSRGGEGRNEQFF	TGTGCCACCAGCAGAGGGGGGGAGGGAAGGAATGAGCAGTTCTTC
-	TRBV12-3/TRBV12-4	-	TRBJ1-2	CASSRVSYGYTF	TGTGCCAGCAGCAGGGTGTCCTATGGCTACACCTTC
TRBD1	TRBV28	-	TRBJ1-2	CASSLPGTGINYGYTF	TGTGCCAGCAGTTTGCCCGGGACAGGGATAAACTATGGCTACACCTTC
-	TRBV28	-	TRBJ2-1	CASSGGGSEQFF	TGTGCCAGCAGCGGGGGTGGTAGTGAGCAGTTCTTC
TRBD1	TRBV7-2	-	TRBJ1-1	CASSRNGQGGTEAFF	TGTGCCAGCAGCCGCAATGGACAGGGGGGAACTGAAGCTTTCTTT
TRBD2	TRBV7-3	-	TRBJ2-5	CASSLGLAGGQETQYF	TGTGCCAGCAGCCTTGGACTAGCGGGAGGGCAAGAGACCCAGTACTTC
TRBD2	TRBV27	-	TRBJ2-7	CASSSIAGTSYEQYF	TGTGCCAGCAGTTCTATAGCGGGAACCTCCTACGAGCAGTACTTC
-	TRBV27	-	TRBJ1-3	CASSPIPAGGNTIYF	TGTGCCAGCAGCCCTATCCCGGCAGGTGGAAACACCATATATTTT
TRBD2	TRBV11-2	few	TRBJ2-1	CASSLGLAGGPLF	TGTGCCAGCAGCTTAGGACTAGCGGGAGGACCGCTCTTC
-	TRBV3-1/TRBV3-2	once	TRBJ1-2	CASSQQRVKGVYGYTF	TGTGCCAGCAGCCAACAACGAGTGAAAGGAGTCTATGGCTACACCTTC
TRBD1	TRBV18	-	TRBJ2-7	CASSLTFGTGAVSYEQYF	TGTGCCAGCTCCCTCACGTTTGGGACAGGGGCCGTCTCCTACGAGCAGTACTTC
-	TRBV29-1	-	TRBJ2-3	CSVAQGRTDTQYF	TGCAGCGTCGCCCAGGGGCGGACAGATACGCAGTATTTT
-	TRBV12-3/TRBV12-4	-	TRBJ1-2	CASSGGTAWGYTF	TGTGCCAGCAGCGGGGGGACTGCTTGGGGCTACACCTTC
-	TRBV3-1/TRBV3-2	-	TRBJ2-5	CASSQRSTLETQYF	TGTGCCAGCAGCCAACGATCTACCTTAGAGACCCAGTACTTC
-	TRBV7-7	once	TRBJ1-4	CASSPRPTGLGEKLFF	TGTGCTAGCAGCCCCCGCCCAACAGGGTTGGGCGAAAAACTGTTTTTT
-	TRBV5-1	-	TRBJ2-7	CASSFEGATGISEQYF	TGCGCCAGCAGCTTCGAAGGGGCTACTGGAATATCCGAGCAGTACTTC
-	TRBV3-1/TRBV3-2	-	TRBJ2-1	CASSPRVAVYNEQFF	TGTGCCAGCAGCCCCCGGGTAGCAGTTTACAATGAGCAGTTCTTC
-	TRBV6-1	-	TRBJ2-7	CASSEARGVRQYF	TGTGCCAGCAGTGAAGCGCGCGGGGTTCGGCAGTACTTC
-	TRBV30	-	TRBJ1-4	CALGPQGSGEKLFF	TGTGCCTTGGGGCCCCAGGGAAGTGGGGAAAAACTGTTTTTT
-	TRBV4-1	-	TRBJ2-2	CASSQESTVTGELFF	TGCGCCAGCAGCCAAGAATCTACGGTCACCGGGGAGCTGTTTTTT
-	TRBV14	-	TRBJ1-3	CASSPRDSRGNTIYF	TGTGCCAGCAGCCCCCGCGACAGCCGGGGAAACACCATATATTTT
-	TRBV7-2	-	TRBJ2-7	CASSPRAGAYEQYF	TGTGCCAGCAGCCCCCGGGCAGGGGCCTACGAGCAGTACTTC
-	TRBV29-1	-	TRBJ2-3	CSVEEGAKPDTQYF	TGCAGCGTTGAAGAGGGGGCCAAACCTGATACGCAGTATTTT
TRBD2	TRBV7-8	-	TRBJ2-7	CASSLSRTSGTRYF	TGTGCCAGCAGCTTATCGCGGACTAGCGGGACACGGTACTTC
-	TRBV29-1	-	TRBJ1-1	CSVDELASGTEAFF	TGCAGCGTTGATGAGCTAGCCTCAGGAACTGAAGCTTTCTTT
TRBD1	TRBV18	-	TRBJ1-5	CASSLDRVEPQHF	TGTGCCAGCTCACTGGACAGGGTGGAGCCCCAGCATTTT
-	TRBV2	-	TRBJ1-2	CASTYEGFYGYTF	TGTGCCAGCACTTACGAGGGTTTTTATGGCTACACCTTC
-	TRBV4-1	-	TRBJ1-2	CASRTSWEVDYGYTF	TGCGCCAGCAGAACCTCCTGGGAGGTGGACTATGGCTACACCTTC
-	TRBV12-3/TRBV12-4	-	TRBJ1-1	CASSLRAGAEAFF	TGTGCCAGCAGTTTAAGGGCCGGGGCTGAAGCTTTCTTT
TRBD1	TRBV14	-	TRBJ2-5	CASSQGDRGFQETQYF	TGTGCCAGCAGCCAAGGTGACAGGGGATTCCAAGAGACCCAGTACTTC
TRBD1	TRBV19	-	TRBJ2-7	CASSIGQDHNPPYEQYF	TGTGCCAGTAGTATCGGACAGGACCACAATCCCCCCTACGAGCAGTACTTC
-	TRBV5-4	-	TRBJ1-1	CASSSGPGTEAFF	TGTGCCAGCAGCTCTGGGCCTGGGACTGAAGCTTTCTTT
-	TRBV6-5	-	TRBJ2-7	CASGRDTYEQYF	TGTGCCAGCGGCAGGGATACCTACGAGCAGTACTTC
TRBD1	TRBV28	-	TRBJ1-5	CASSMSRGTDFSNQPQHF	TGTGCCAGCAGTATGTCTCGGGGGACAGATTTTAGCAATCAGCCCCAGCATTTT
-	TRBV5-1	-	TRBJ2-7	CASNQGGTGSIEQYF	TGCGCCAGCAACCAAGGGGGTACAGGGAGTATCGAGCAGTACTTC
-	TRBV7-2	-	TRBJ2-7	CASSQGLKNYEQYF	TGTGCCAGCAGCCAAGGACTTAAAAACTACGAGCAGTACTTC
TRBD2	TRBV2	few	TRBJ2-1	CASSKGTSGVYNEQFF	TGTGCCAGCAGTAAAGGGACTAGCGGGGTCTACAATGAGCAGTTCTTC
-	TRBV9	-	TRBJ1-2	CASSVAGGGYTF	TGTGCCAGCAGCGTGGCGGGGGGAGGCTACACCTTC